This T cell receptor (beta chain) was identified during a study of blood T cells in healthy people across ages. The use of a sample-barcoded 5' primer and a J-beta primer mix characterized a second PCR of 7 to 11 cycles. TCRdb reprocessed the 5' RACE reads via MiXCR and lists one record per CDR3 protein. Of more than 650,000 distinct CDR3 sequences listed, about a fifth were seen once; the top ten hold around a fifth. The origin of this receptor is a man in his 70s in good health. The sample taken for sequencing was blood.

CDR3 loop: CASRWGDSPLHF. The CDR3 bases are TGTGCCAGCAGATGGGGTGATTCACCCCTCCACTTT. V and J are TRBV6-6 and TRBJ1-6; D call uncertain. Germline values: CDR1 MNHNY, CDR2 SVGAGI (reference sequence). V gave up 6 bases and J gave up 8 bases, with 8 bases separating them. The CDR3 sequence is 12 residues long.